This TCR beta chain was observed in a study of cytomegalovirus exposure and HLA in healthy donors. In the study overall: Genotyping of 400 or so donors showed that 80% to 90% belonged to the Caucasian-associated ancestry cluster.

The PCR made use of 60 Vbeta and 13 Jbeta primers. Libraries were prepared by immunoSEQ multiplex PCR; TCRdb keeps only in-frame clonotypes and omits some of them. Seen here are tens of thousands of clones, 60% to 80% observed once, and the top ten hold around 10%. The sample holds a few counts of this clone. What it binds is not known. With 1 base removed from V and 2 bases from J, the gap between germline ends came to 9 bases. Per germline, CDR1 SGHAT and CDR2 FQDESV (reference sequence). The CDR3 is 15 amino acids. Study-level points and caveats: Analyses of presence/absence relied on an assumption of roughly uniform sequencing depth across donors. Earlier analysis looked at TCR beta V segments, and most were productive about 87% or about 30% of the time. There were some public TCRs occurring in many donors, but most TCR sequences were rare.

This receptor was identified in a woman aged 40 to 50 in good health and CMV-seropositive. V is TRBV11-1 and J is TRBJ2-1; TRBD2 is a possible D gene (7 bases). The specimen sequenced was PBMCs. The CDR3 nucleotides read TGTGCCAGCAGCTTAGGGGGGGGCCCCTACAATGAGCAGTTCTTC. Translating it yields CASSLGGGPYNEQFF.